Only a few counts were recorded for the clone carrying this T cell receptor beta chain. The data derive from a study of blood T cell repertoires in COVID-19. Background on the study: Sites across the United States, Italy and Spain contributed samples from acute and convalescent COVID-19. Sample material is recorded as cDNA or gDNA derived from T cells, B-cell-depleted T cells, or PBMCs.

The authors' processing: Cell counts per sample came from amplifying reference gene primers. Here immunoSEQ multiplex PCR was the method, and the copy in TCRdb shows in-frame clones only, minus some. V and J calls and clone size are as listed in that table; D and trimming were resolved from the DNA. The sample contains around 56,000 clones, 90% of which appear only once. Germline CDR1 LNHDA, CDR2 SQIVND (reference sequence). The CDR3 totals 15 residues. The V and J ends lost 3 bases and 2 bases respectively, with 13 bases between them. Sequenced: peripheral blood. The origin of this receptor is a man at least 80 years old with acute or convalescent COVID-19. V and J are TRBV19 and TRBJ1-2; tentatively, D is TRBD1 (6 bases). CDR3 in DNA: TGTGCCAGTAGTATCCAACTAGACAGGAACTATGGCTACACCTTC. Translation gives CASSIQLDRNYGYTF.